A single TCR beta chain is shown here with its context. Its antigen remains unknown. The data derive from a study of identical twins. Template switching (which added a universal primer site) was used, and cDNA carried unique molecular identifiers. MiXCR was run by TCRdb on the 5' RACE reads, yielding one entry per CDR3 protein. The sample includes about 240,000 distinct CDR3 sequences, over 9.5% of them seen just once. Study-wide results and limits: Conclusions came from cross-sectional statistical analysis, not from following the same donors. Zero-insertion analyses could be partly confounded by invariant MAIT and iNKT cells.

Donors were all healthy Caucasians. Sequenced input: memory T cells sorted from blood. This TCR came from a man aged 50-60 years in good health.

CDR3 DNA sequence: TGCGCCAGCAGCTCCCGACTAGCGGGGATTTTCTTC. It encodes CASSSRLAGIFF. The gene calls are TRBV5-1 and TRBJ2-1; 11 bases match TRBD2. The CDR3 runs 12 residues. The germline V gene encodes CDR1 SGHRS and CDR2 YFSETQ. V was clipped by 3 bases and J by 16 bases; unmatched bases: 6.